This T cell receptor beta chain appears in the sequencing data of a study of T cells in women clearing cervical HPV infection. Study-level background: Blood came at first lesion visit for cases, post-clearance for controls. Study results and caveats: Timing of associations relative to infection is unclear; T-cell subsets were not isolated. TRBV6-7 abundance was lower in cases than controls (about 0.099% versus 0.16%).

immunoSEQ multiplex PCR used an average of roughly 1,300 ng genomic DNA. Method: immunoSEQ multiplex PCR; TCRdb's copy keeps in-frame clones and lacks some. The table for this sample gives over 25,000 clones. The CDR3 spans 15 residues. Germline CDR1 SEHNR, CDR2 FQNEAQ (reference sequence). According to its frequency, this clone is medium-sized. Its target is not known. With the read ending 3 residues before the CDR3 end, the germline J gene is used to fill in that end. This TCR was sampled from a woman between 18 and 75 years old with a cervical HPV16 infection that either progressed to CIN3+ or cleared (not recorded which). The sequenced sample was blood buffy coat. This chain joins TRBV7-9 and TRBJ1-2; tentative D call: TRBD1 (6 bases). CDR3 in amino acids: CASSSLGQPEGGYTF. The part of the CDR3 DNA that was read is TGTGCCAGCAGCAGTTTAGGACAGCCCGAGGGGGGC.